The 30 T cell receptor beta chains presented below share a single source sample, sequenced in a study of blood T cells in healthy people across ages. Alongside a J-beta primer mix, a sample-barcoded 5' primer served in a second PCR lasting about 7 to 11 cycles. One entry per CDR3 protein, called by TCRdb with MiXCR from the 5' RACE reads. The sample records 1.5 million or so distinct CDR3 sequences, around 42% being singletons. Material: blood. Source of these receptors: a woman aged 18-29 years in good health.

This clonotype was counted between two and nine times. The chain combines TRBV7-9 with TRBJ2-1; TRBD2 matches 12 bases. CDR3 size: 17 residues. V lost 4 bases, J lost 2 bases, and 6 bases stayed unmatched. The germline CDR1 and CDR2 sequences are SEHNR and FQNEAQ (reference sequence). This chain's CDR3 is CASSSTSGSAPYNEQFF. CDR3 nucleotide sequence: TGTGCCAGCAGCTCGACTAGCGGGAGCGCCCCCTACAATGAGCAGTTCTTC.

The chain has TRBV20-1 and TRBJ2-1; TRBD2 agrees at 9 bases. CDR1 and CDR2 (germline): DFQATT, SNEGSKA (reference sequence). CDR3 length equals 16 residues. The ends lost 3 bases at V and 5 bases at J; junction bases unmatched: 11. This chain's CDR3 is CSARLAGARSNNEQFF. CDR3 sequence (DNA): TGCAGTGCTAGGTTAGCGGGGGCCAGAAGTAACAATGAGCAGTTCTTC.

This clonotype has more than one count but fewer than ten. The chain links TRBV12-5 to TRBJ2-3; 8 bases are shared with TRBD2. Trimming removed 3 bases from V and 2 bases from J; junction bases left unmatched: 7. The CDR3 is made up of 16 amino acids. Germline-derived CDR1 and CDR2 are LGHNT and FRNRAP. CDR3 protein: CASGFGAGAHTDTQYF. CDR3 DNA: TGTGCTAGTGGTTTCGGAGCGGGGGCGCACACAGATACGCAGTATTTT.

This clonotype was recorded only once. The genes are TRBV20-1 and TRBJ2-7; TRBD2 is a possible D gene (5 bases). V was shortened by 0 bases and J by 5 bases, with 17 bases between the two germline ends. The CDR3 has 15 residues. Germline loops: CDR1 DFQATT, CDR2 SNEGSKA (reference sequence). The CDR3 region has the DNA TGCAGTGCTAGAGATCGGAGGCTAGCCCTGCACGAGCAGTACTTC. This codes for CSARDRRLALHEQYF.

The V gene is TRBV12-3 or TRBV12-4, the J gene TRBJ2-1; 7 bases line up with TRBD1. V lost 6 bases, J lost 5 bases, and 10 bases stayed unmatched. The CDR3 runs to 15 residues. CDR3 sequence (DNA): TGTGCCAGCAGGACTCCGGGACAGCTCCACAATGAGCAGTTCTTC. Protein sequence: CASRTPGQLHNEQFF.

The chain is built from TRBV5-1 and TRBJ2-3, with D perhaps being TRBD1 or TRBD2 (5 bases each). This CDR3 is 14 amino acids long. Trimming left V 4 bases short and J 4 bases short, with 13 bases between. Looked up from germline, CDR1 is SGHRS and CDR2 is YFSETQ. This CDR3 is CASSPGPPSDTQYF. The CDR3 DNA reads TGCGCCAGCAGCCCGGGACCTCCATCAGATACGCAGTATTTT.

The chain is built from TRBV2 and TRBJ2-7; D is ambiguous. The J call is uncertain, as TRBJ2-4 better fits the DNA end. Germline lookup yields CDR1 SNHLY and CDR2 FYNNEI. The CDR3 consists of 13 residues. As DNA, the CDR3 is TGTGCCAGCAGTGAGGGGATCAGAAGCATTCAGTACTTC. Translation: CASSEGIRSIQYF.

This clonotype has more than one count but fewer than ten. The genes are TRBV29-1 and TRBJ2-7; D not certain. Germline CDR1 is SQVTM and CDR2 is ANQGSEA. Trimming left V 5 bases short and J 0 bases short, with 8 bases between. CDR3 size: 12 residues. The CDR3 protein is CSVRPNSYEQYF. The CDR3 DNA is TGCAGCGTTCGGCCGAACTCCTACGAGCAGTACTTC.

This clonotype occurred a few times. The chain joins TRBV12-3 or TRBV12-4 to TRBJ2-7, with 7 bases lining up with TRBD1. V lost 3 bases, J lost 0 bases, and 11 bases stayed unmatched. The CDR3 totals 17 residues. The CDR3 bases are TGTGCCAGCAGTTTCCCCAGACAGGGCCTAAGCTCCTACGAGCAGTACTTC. It specifies CASSFPRQGLSSYEQYF.

A few counts support this clonotype. The genes are TRBV20-1 and TRBJ1-5; the match to TRBD1 covers 7 bases. Trimming cost V 3 bases and J 3 bases; bases outside gene matches: 5. This CDR3 has 14 residues. CDR1 and CDR2 from the germline V gene are DFQATT and SNEGSKA (reference sequence). CDR3 sequence (DNA): TGCAGTGCTAGCTCCGACAGGGACAATCAGCCCCAGCATTTT. Its translation: CSASSDRDNQPQHF.

This clonotype was seen a few times. The rearrangement links TRBV5-1 to TRBJ2-7; 10 nucleotides align to TRBD1. The V gene end was trimmed by 0 bases and the J gene end by 2 bases; junction bases not matched to a gene: 5. Per germline, CDR1 SGHRS and CDR2 YFSETQ. This CDR3 has 16 residues. CDR3 in DNA: TGCGCCAGCAGCTTGGCGGCCGGGACAGGGGCCTACGAGCAGTACTTC. Amino acid sequence: CASSLAAGTGAYEQYF. Full variable domain (rest looked up from reference TRBV5-1 and TRBJ2-7): KAGVTQTPRYLIKTRGQQVTLSCSPISGHRSVSWYQQTPGQGLQFLFEYFSETQRNKGNFPGRFSGRQFSNSRSEMNVSTLELGDSALYLCASSLAAGTGAYEQYFGPGTRLTVT.

The V gene is TRBV12-3 or TRBV12-4, the J gene TRBJ2-1; 7 nucleotides line up with TRBD1. The ends lost 2 bases at V and 12 bases at J; junction bases unmatched: 13. CDR3 length: 15 amino acids. The CDR3 coding sequence is TGTGCCAGCAGTTTACCAGGTGTAGGGGGCAGGCGGCAGTTCTTC. Its translation is CASSLPGVGGRRQFF.

V gene TRBV5-1 combines with J gene TRBJ2-7, with D perhaps TRBD1 or TRBD2 (5 bases each). CDR3 length: 13 amino acids. V was pared by 8 bases and J by 3 bases, with 15 bases between. The germline gives CDR1 SGHRS, CDR2 YFSETQ. The CDR3 protein is CASHTGTLYEQYF. The CDR3 DNA follows: TGCGCCAGTCATACCGGGACGCTCTACGAGCAGTACTTC. The whole variable domain, remainder taken from reference TRBV5-1 and TRBJ2-7, is KAGVTQTPRYLIKTRGQQVTLSCSPISGHRSVSWYQQTPGQGLQFLFEYFSETQRNKGNFPGRFSGRQFSNSRSEMNVSTLELGDSALYLCASHTGTLYEQYFGPGTRLTVT.

This rearrangement joins TRBV27 to TRBJ2-5; the D gene is possibly TRBD1 (5 bases). CDR3 length: 14 residues. Germline V gene sequence: CDR1 MNHEY, CDR2 SMNVEV (reference sequence). V was cut by 3 bases and J by 2 bases, with 10 bases left in between. The CDR3 bases are TGTGCCAGCAGTTTCAGGGAAAGGCAAGAGACCCAGTACTTC. Translated: CASSFRERQETQYF.

V gene TRBV7-8 combines with J gene TRBJ2-3; the D gene is possibly TRBD2 (6 bases). Trimming removed 8 bases at V and 3 bases at J, with 15 bases between. This CDR3 spans 14 amino acids. Germline CDR1 reads SGHVS; CDR2 reads FQNEAQ. The CDR3 nucleotides are TGTGCCAGCGTGGAGGGCCGAGGGACAGATACGCAGTATTTT. This encodes CASVEGRGTDTQYF.

The chain recombines TRBV7-9 with TRBJ1-2; D not resolved. The CDR3 covers 12 residues. The germline V gene has CDR1 SEHNR and CDR2 FQNEAQ (reference sequence). Trimming pared 1 base from V and 12 bases from J, leaving 12 bases between. The CDR3 is CASSLGPRVDTF. The DNA of the CDR3 is TGTGCCAGCAGCTTAGGCCCAAGGGTTGACACCTTC.

This clonotype was detected ten times or more. The chain links TRBV27 to TRBJ1-5; D uncertain. CDR3 length equals 17 residues. V dropped 6 bases and J dropped 1 base, with 19 bases sitting between them. CDR1 is MNHEY and CDR2 is SMNVEV in the germline V gene (reference sequence). This CDR3 reads CASSPKVRVESNQPQHF. The CDR3 nucleotides are TGTGCCAGCAGCCCAAAAGTCCGGGTCGAGAGCAATCAGCCCCAGCATTTT.

Many counts were recorded for this clonotype. This rearrangement joins TRBV5-5 to TRBJ1-1; 8 nucleotides align to TRBD1. This CDR3 is 15 amino acids long. V lost 2 bases, J lost 1 base, and 4 bases stayed unmatched. The germline gives CDR1 SGHKS, CDR2 YYEKEE (reference sequence). The chain's CDR3 is CASSFSGTGNTEAFF. CDR3 DNA sequence: TGTGCCAGCAGCTTTTCCGGGACAGGGAACACTGAAGCTTTCTTT.

The table lists this clonotype with a few counts. This chain connects TRBV7-6 to TRBJ2-1, with D possibly being TRBD1 (5 bases). This CDR3 contains 14 residues. V gave up 1 base and J gave up 4 bases, with 8 bases separating them. CDR1 and CDR2 (germline): SGHVS, FNYEAQ. The DNA for the CDR3 is TGTGCCAGCAGCTTAGTAACAGGTTACAATGAGCAGTTCTTC. Amino acid sequence: CASSLVTGYNEQFF.

On this clonotype: The germline gene is not matched at one end of the junction; a read error may be the cause. This CDR3 reads CSARLGGENTRYF. Written as DNA, the CDR3 is TGCAGTGCTAGACTAGGAGGCGAAAATACGCGGTATTTT. The chain couples TRBV20-1 to TRBJ2-3, with a tentative D call TRBD2 (5 bases). This CDR3 is 13 amino acids long. Germline V CDR1 and CDR2: DFQATT, SNEGSKA (reference sequence).

This clonotype has a single count. The chain has TRBV27 and TRBJ1-6; 7 bases are a match to TRBD1. The germline V gene has CDR1 MNHEY and CDR2 SMNVEV (reference sequence). The CDR3 extends over 16 amino acids. The V and J ends lost 6 bases and 8 bases, in that order; junction bases with no gene match: 13. CDR3 in DNA: TGTGCCAGCAGCCCTCAATCCCGGGACAGATATTCACCCCTCCACTTT. Amino acids: CASSPQSRDRYSPLHF.

In its sample, this clonotype was seen once. The chain has TRBV7-9 and TRBJ1-1; D is possibly TRBD1 (6 bases). Germline V gene data show CDR1 as SEHNR and CDR2 as FQNEAQ (reference sequence). Trimming took 6 bases from V and 4 from J, leaving 15 bases between them. This CDR3 spans 14 amino acids. The CDR3: CASRKQGLSTEAFF. CDR3 nucleotides: TGTGCCAGCAGAAAACAGGGACTGAGCACTGAAGCTTTCTTT.

The chain couples TRBV10-3 to TRBJ2-1; TRBD2 matches 7 bases. Germline CDR1 reads ENHRY; CDR2 reads SYGVKD. Trimming removed 3 bases from V and 10 bases from J; junction bases left unmatched: 12. This CDR3 spans 15 amino acids. The CDR3 spells CAISDGGSLPGEQFF. CDR3 DNA sequence: TGTGCCATCAGTGACGGCGGGAGCCTCCCTGGCGAGCAGTTCTTC.

The chain couples TRBV2 to TRBJ2-3, with D unresolved. In germline, CDR1 is SNHLY, CDR2 FYNNEI. Trimming took 8 bases from V and 5 from J, leaving 8 bases between them. The CDR3 is made up of 11 amino acids. CDR3 bases: TGTGCCAGCCATAGGTTAGATACGCAGTATTTT. Protein: CASHRLDTQYF.

The rearrangement uses TRBV3-1 and TRBJ2-1; TRBD2 matches at 10 bases. The CDR3 runs 16 residues. The V and J ends lost 4 bases and 7 bases, in that order; junction bases with no gene match: 10. The germline V gene encodes CDR1 LGHDT and CDR2 YNNKEL (reference sequence). This chain's CDR3 is CASSPSGRGWGNEQFF. CDR3 nucleotides: TGTGCCAGCAGCCCGAGCGGGAGGGGGTGGGGGAATGAGCAGTTCTTC.

This chain connects TRBV27 to TRBJ1-1, with D tentatively TRBD1 (6 bases). This CDR3 has 16 amino acids. Trimming stripped 7 bases from V and 0 bases from J, with 18 bases between. Germline CDR1 is MNHEY and CDR2 is SMNVEV (reference sequence). The CDR3 DNA reads TGTGCCAGCAACCCGACAGGTTGTAACATGAACACTGAAGCTTTCTTT. It codes for CASNPTGCNMNTEAFF.

The chain has TRBV27 and TRBJ2-1; a weak D match, TRBD2 (6 bases). The V gene's germline CDR1 is MNHEY and CDR2 SMNVEV (reference sequence). V was cut by 0 bases and J by 7 bases, with 13 bases left in between. The CDR3 length is 15 residues. CDR3 nucleotide sequence: TGTGCCAGCAGTTTATCGGACTACGATCAGAATGAGCAGTTCTTC. Its protein product is CASSLSDYDQNEQFF.

This clonotype has only one observation. The V call is TRBV11-2, the J call TRBJ2-7; no definite D call. The germline V gene encodes CDR1 SGHAT and CDR2 FQNNGV. The CDR3 sequence is 14 residues long. V lost 5 bases and J lost 2, with 13 bases in between. DNA for the CDR3: TGTGCCAGCAGCGCCCCCGTAGTACCCTACGAGCAGTACTTC. Protein: CASSAPVVPYEQYF.

This clonotype appeared a few times. The gene calls are TRBV7-3 and TRBJ2-7; 7 nucleotides line up with TRBD2. Germline V lookup: CDR1 SGHTA, CDR2 FQGTGA. J was trimmed by 2 bases and V by 5 bases; bases with no gene match: 6. The CDR3 is 14 amino acids. Here the CDR3 reads CASSPRAGAYEQYF. CDR3 DNA sequence: TGTGCCAGCAGCCCTCGTGCGGGAGCCTACGAGCAGTACTTC.

This rearrangement joins TRBV20-1 to TRBJ2-1; 7 positions match TRBD2. The last part of the DNA fits TRBJ2-7 better; the J call may be wrong. The germline V gene has CDR1 DFQATT and CDR2 SNEGSKA (reference sequence). The CDR3 contains 14 residues. CDR3 nucleotides: TGCAGTGCTTTTCTGGCTAGCGGCTACAATGAGCAGTACTTC. It encodes CSAFLASGYNEQYF.